This T cell receptor beta chain was sequenced in a study of CD4 T cells in relation to SARS-CoV-2 and coronaviruses. A word on this clone: Its antigen is not identified.

Using immunoSEQ multiplex PCR, the repertoire was profiled, and TCRdb retains in-frame clones only, with some absent. The sample includes about 68,000 clones, approximately 95% of them seen just once. Study-wide results and caveats: Samples before the pandemic and after infection were not matched within any donor.

Before the COVID-19 pandemic, during about 2011-2019, CD4+ T cells were taken from unexposed donors. Naive and memory CD4+ T cells were separated from cryopreserved PBMCs. The TCR originated in a human donor in good health. Input material: naive CD4+ T cells from PBMCs. Documented subset: naive CD4+ T cells isolated by negative enrichment.

CDR3 loop: CASSETSSLWVVSGQNQPQHF. CDR3 DNA: TGTGCCAGCAGTGAAACTTCCTCACTCTGGGTTGTGTCAGGGCAAAATCAGCCCCAGCATTTT. The rearrangement links TRBV2 to TRBJ1-5, with D maybe TRBD1 (5 bases). Germline CDR1 is SNHLY and CDR2 is FYNNEI. The CDR3 covers 21 residues. V lost 2 bases and J lost 4, with 30 bases in between.